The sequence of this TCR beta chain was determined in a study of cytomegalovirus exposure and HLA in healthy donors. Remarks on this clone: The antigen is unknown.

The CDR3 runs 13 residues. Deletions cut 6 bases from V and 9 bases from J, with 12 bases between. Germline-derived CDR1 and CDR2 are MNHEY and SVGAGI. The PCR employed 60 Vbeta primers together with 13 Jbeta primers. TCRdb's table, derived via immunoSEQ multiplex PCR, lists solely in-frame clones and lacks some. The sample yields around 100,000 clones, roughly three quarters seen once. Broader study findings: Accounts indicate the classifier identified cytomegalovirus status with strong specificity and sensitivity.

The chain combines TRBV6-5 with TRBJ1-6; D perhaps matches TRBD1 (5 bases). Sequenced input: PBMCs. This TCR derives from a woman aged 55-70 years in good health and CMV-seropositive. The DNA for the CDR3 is TGTGCCAGCAGCCCGCCAGGGATTTCACCCCTCCACTTT. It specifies CASSPPGISPLHF.